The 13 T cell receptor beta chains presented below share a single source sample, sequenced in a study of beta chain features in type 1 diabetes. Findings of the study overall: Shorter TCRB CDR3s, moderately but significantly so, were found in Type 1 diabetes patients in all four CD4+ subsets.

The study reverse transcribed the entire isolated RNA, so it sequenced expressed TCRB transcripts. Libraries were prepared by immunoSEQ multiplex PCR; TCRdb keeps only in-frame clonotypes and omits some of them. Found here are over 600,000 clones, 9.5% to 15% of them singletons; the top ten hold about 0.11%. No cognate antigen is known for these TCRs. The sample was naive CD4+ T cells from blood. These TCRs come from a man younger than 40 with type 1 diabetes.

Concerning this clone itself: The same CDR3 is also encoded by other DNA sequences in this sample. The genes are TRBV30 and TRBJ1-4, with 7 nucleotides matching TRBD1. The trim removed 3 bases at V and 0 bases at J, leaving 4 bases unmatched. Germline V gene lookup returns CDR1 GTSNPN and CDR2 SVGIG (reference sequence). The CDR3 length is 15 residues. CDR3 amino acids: CAWSRQGATNEKLFF. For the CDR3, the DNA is TGTGCCTGGAGCCGACAGGGTGCAACTAATGAAAAACTGTTTTTT.

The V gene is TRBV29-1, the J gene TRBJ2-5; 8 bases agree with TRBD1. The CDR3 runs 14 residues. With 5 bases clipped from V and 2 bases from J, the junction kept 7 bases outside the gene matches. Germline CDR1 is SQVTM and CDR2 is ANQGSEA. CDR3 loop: CSVPGGSGQETQYF. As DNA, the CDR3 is TGCAGCGTTCCAGGGGGCTCAGGGCAAGAGACCCAGTACTTC.

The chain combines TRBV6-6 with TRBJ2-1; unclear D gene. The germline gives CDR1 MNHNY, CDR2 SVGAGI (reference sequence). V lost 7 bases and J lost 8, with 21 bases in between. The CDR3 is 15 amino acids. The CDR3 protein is CASTPPSSRGDEQFF. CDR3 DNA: TGTGCCAGCACCCCTCCCAGCTCCCGTGGTGATGAGCAGTTCTTC.

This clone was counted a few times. CDR3 sequence (DNA): TGTGCCAGCAGCTTATCAGCAGATCCTGAAGGGGCTTTCTTT. Translation: CASSLSADPEGAFF. The J gene is TRBJ1-1, the V gene TRBV7-2, with unresolved D. Trimming pared 2 bases from V and 11 bases from J, leaving 18 bases between. This CDR3 contains 14 residues. The germline V gene has CDR1 SGHTA and CDR2 FQGNSA.

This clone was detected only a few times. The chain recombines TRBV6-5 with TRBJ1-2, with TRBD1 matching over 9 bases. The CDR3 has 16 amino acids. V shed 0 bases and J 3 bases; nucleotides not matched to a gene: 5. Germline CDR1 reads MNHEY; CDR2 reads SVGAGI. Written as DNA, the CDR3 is TGTGCCAGCAGTTACTCGGGACAGGGCGGTGACTATGGCTACACCTTC. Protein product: CASSYSGQGGDYGYTF.

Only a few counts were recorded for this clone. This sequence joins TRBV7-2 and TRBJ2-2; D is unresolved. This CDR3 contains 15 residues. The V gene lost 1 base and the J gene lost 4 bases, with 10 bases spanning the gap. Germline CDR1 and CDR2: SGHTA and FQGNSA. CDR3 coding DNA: TGTGCCAGCAGCTTAGTCCCGACCCCCACCGGGGAGCTGTTTTTT. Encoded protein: CASSLVPTPTGELFF.

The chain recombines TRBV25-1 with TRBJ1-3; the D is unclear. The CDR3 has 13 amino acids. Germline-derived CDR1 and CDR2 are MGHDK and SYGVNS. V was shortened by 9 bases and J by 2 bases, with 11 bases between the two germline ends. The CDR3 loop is CASMRVTGNTIYF. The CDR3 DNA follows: TGTGCCAGTATGCGGGTAACTGGAAACACCATATATTTT. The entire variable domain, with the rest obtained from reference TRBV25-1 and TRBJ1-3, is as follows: EADIYQTPRYLVIGTGKKITLECSQTMGHDKMYWYQQDPGMELHLIHYSYGVNSTEKGDLSSESTVSRIRTEHFPLTLESARPSHTSQYLCASMRVTGNTIYFGEGSWLTVV.

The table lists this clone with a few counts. CDR3: CASSLEADNQPQHF. The CDR3 DNA sequence: TGTGCCAGCAGTTTAGAAGCAGACAATCAGCCCCAGCATTTT. The chain is built from TRBV28 and TRBJ1-5; D remains unclear. The V gene lost 2 bases and the J gene lost 3 bases, with 8 bases spanning the gap. Germline-derived CDR1 and CDR2 are MDHEN and SYDVKM. This CDR3 contains 14 residues.

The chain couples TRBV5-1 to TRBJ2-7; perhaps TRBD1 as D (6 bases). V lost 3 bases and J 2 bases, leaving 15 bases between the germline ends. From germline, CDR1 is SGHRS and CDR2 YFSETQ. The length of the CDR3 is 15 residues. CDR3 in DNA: TGCGCCAGCAGCTCCACCGGGACACCGACCTACGAGCAGTACTTC. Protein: CASSSTGTPTYEQYF.

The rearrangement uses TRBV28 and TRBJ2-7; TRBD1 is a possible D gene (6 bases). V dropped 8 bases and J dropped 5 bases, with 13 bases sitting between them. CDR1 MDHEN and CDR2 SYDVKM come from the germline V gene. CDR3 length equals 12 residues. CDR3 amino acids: CASSRGRNEQYF. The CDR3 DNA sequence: TGTGCCAGCTCCAGGGGTAGGAACGAGCAGTACTTC.

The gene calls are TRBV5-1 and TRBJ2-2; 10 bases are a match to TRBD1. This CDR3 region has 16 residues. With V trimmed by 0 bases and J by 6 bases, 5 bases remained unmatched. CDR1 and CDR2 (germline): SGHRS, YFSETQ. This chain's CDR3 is CASSLVGTGEPGELFF. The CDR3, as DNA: TGCGCCAGCAGCTTGGTGGGGACAGGGGAACCCGGGGAGCTGTTTTTT.

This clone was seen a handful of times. In DNA, the CDR3 is TGCAGCCAATTGGGGGCCCTACAGGGGTCGAGCACTGAAGCTTTCTTT. Its translation: CSQLGALQGSSTEAFF. The genes are TRBV29-1 and TRBJ1-1; 7 bases align to TRBD1. This CDR3 spans 16 amino acids. CDR1 SQVTM and CDR2 ANQGSEA come from the germline V gene. The J segment lost 4 bases and the V segment lost 8 bases, leaving 19 bases of the junction unmatched.

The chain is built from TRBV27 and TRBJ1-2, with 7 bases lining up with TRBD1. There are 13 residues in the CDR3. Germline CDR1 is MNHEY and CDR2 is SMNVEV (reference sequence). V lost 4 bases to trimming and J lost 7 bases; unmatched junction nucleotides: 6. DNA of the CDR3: TGTGCCAGCAGTTATCGACAGGGTTTTGGCTACACCTTC. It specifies CASSYRQGFGYTF.